The rows below give T cell receptor beta chains drawn from one sample of a study of cytomegalovirus exposure and HLA in healthy donors. This table comes from immunoSEQ multiplex PCR, and its TCRdb copy is limited to in-frame clones, with some not included. The sample records 150,000 to 200,000 clones, roughly 90% being singletons. The sequenced sample was PBMCs. The receptor set was obtained from a girl under two years old in good health and CMV-seronegative. CDR3s include the opening cysteine and the closing phenylalanine or tryptophan. A D gene is named only where the DNA matches it firmly. Not every row has a clone size; where given, it reads once, few, many or a size class.

cdr3_nt,cdr3_aa,cdr3_length,clone_size,d_call,j_call,v_call
TGTGCCAGCAGCTTGCGGGATACGCAGTATTTT,CASSLRDTQYF,11,.,.,TRBJ2-3,TRBV5-4
TGTGCCAGCAGTTTCGGACAGGTCTACGAGCAGTACTTC,CASSFGQVYEQYF,13,.,TRBD1,TRBJ2-7,TRBV27
TGTGCCAGCAGTGCCCGACTGGTTTACAATGAGCAGTTCTTC,CASSARLVYNEQFF,14,.,.,TRBJ2-1,TRBV27
TGCGCCAGCAGCTTGAGTAGCGGGAGGGAGACCCAGTACTTC,CASSLSSGRETQYF,14,once,TRBD2,TRBJ2-5,TRBV5-1
TGTGCCAGCAGGACAGGGAAATATGGCTACACCTTC,CASRTGKYGYTF,12,few,TRBD1,TRBJ1-2,TRBV2
TGTGCCTGGAATAGAGGGGGAACTAATGAAAAACTGTTTTTT,CAWNRGGTNEKLFF,14,.,.,TRBJ1-4,TRBV30
TGTGCCAGCTCACTTCGAGGGACAGGGGTGATGACAGATACGCAGTATTTT,CASSLRGTGVMTDTQYF,17,once,TRBD1,TRBJ2-3,TRBV18
TGTGCCTGGTCAAACGCGGGAGTGGTTCATGGCTACACCTTC,CAWSNAGVVHGYTF,14,.,.,TRBJ1-2,TRBV30
TGTGCCAGCAGTTCCCCTAGGGAGGACACTGAAGCTTTCTTT,CASSSPREDTEAFF,14,.,.,TRBJ1-1,TRBV6-5
TGCGCCAGCAGCTTGGGGACTGGGAGCTCCTACAATGAGCAGTTCTTC,CASSLGTGSSYNEQFF,16,.,.,TRBJ2-1,TRBV5-1
TGTGCCAGCAGTTACATCAATCTAGACACAGATACGCAGTATTTT,CASSYINLDTDTQYF,15,.,.,TRBJ2-3,TRBV6-6
TGTGCCAGCAGCTTAGGGGACAGGGGGCGGGCTGAAGCTTTCTTT,CASSLGDRGRAEAFF,15,.,TRBD1,TRBJ1-1,TRBV7-9
TGTGCCAGCAGTTACCTGTCGGGCCGGGACAGGGGGAATCAGCCCCAGCATTTT,CASSYLSGRDRGNQPQHF,18,once,TRBD1,TRBJ1-5,TRBV27
TGTGCCAGCAGCAGTCTGACTAGGCGCCCCTACGAGCAGTACTTC,CASSSLTRRPYEQYF,15,.,.,TRBJ2-7,TRBV5-4
TGTGCCAGCAGTGCCCGGGCTAGCGGGAGGATTGGAATGTCCTACGAGCAGTACTTC,CASSARASGRIGMSYEQYF,19,.,TRBD2,TRBJ2-7,TRBV7-2
TGTGCCAGCAGCTTATTGGGCCCCGGGGAGCTGTTTTTT,CASSLLGPGELFF,13,.,.,TRBJ2-2,TRBV13
TGTGCCAGCTCCATTAGGGGTAGCGGGAGTGTAAGGAATGAGCAGTTCTTC,CASSIRGSGSVRNEQFF,17,.,TRBD2,TRBJ2-1,TRBV2
TGTGCCAGCAGCTATGGACAGGCTTTTGCCTACACCTTC,CASSYGQAFAYTF,13,.,TRBD1,TRBJ1-2,TRBV13
TGTGCCAGCAGTTTGGGGGCCAGGGGCTACGAGCAGTACTTC,CASSLGARGYEQYF,14,.,.,TRBJ2-7,TRBV27
TGTGCCAGCAGCTCACCGAGAGGGAGCCGGAACACTGAAGCTTTCTTT,CASSSPRGSRNTEAFF,16,.,.,TRBJ1-1,TRBV5-6
TGTGCCAGCAGTGAGAGATTTACCGAGTACTTC,CASSERFTEYF,11,.,.,TRBJ2-7,TRBV6-1
TGTGCCAGCAGCTCTGAGAGGGAACCATATAATTCACCCCTCCACTTT,CASSSEREPYNSPLHF,16,.,.,TRBJ1-6,TRBV13
TGTGCCAGCAGTGACTTCTACGAGCAGTACTTC,CASSDFYEQYF,11,.,.,TRBJ2-7,TRBV6-1
TGTGCCACCAGCAGAGGGCGAGGTTATAGCAATCAGCCCCAGCATTTT,CATSRGRGYSNQPQHF,16,once,.,TRBJ1-5,TRBV15
TGCGCCAGCAGCTTGGGGGGCAGCTCCTACAATGAGCAGTTCTTC,CASSLGGSSYNEQFF,15,.,.,TRBJ2-1,TRBV5-1
TGTGCCAGCAGGAGACAGGGATTAAACGAGCAGTACTTC,CASRRQGLNEQYF,13,.,TRBD1,TRBJ2-7,TRBV11-2
TGCAGCGTTGCCCCCGCGCGGTCGCGATACAATGAGCAGTTCTTC,CSVAPARSRYNEQFF,15,.,.,TRBJ2-1,TRBV29-1
TGTGCCAGCAGCTTAGCGCGGGGCAACACTGAAGCTTTCTTT,CASSLARGNTEAFF,14,.,.,TRBJ1-1,TRBV7-9
TGTGCCATCAGTGAGCGTCAGGGACTTGTCTCTGGGGCCAACGTCCTGACTTTC,CAISERQGLVSGANVLTF,18,.,.,TRBJ2-6,TRBV10-3
TGTGCCAGCAGTTACTCCGGGACAGGCCCGTACAATGAGCAGTTCTTC,CASSYSGTGPYNEQFF,16,.,TRBD1,TRBJ2-1,TRBV6-6
TGTGCCAGTAAAACTTCACCCATAAATTTCCAGCAGTACTTC,CASKTSPINFQQYF,14,.,.,TRBJ2-7,TRBV2
TGTGCCAGTAGTATATTCGGTCGGTCTGGGGCCAACGTCCTGACTTTC,CASSIFGRSGANVLTF,16,.,.,TRBJ2-6,TRBV19
TGCGCCAGCACTTCCGACAGGGGCTACGGCTACACCTTC,CASTSDRGYGYTF,13,.,TRBD1,TRBJ1-2,TRBV10-1
TGCGCCAGCAGCTTGGGGGACAGGGCTCGCGGTAACACTGAAGCTTTCTTT,CASSLGDRARGNTEAFF,17,.,TRBD1,TRBJ1-1,TRBV5-1
TGTGCCAGCAGCGTAGCGGGGATTCAGCCCCAGCATTTT,CASSVAGIQPQHF,13,.,.,TRBJ1-5,TRBV9
TGTGCCAACCCTCAAGACGCAGGGATGGGAGAGCAGTACTTC,CANPQDAGMGEQYF,14,.,.,TRBJ2-7,TRBV6-5
TGTGCCAGCAGTCCCTGGGACTTCAGCACAGATACGCAGTATTTT,CASSPWDFSTDTQYF,15,.,.,TRBJ2-3,TRBV27
TGCGCCAGCAGCCAAGACCTCATAACCTTACAGGGGGCGAGGGAAAAACTGTTTTTT,CASSQDLITLQGAREKLFF,19,few,TRBD1,TRBJ1-4,TRBV4-1
TGTGCCAGCAGCTTAGATAGGGTGGGGGCAAACACTGAAGCTTTCTTT,CASSLDRVGANTEAFF,16,.,.,TRBJ1-1,TRBV11-2
TGTGCCAGCAGCTTAGGACAGGGGGCAGATACGCAGTATTTT,CASSLGQGADTQYF,14,.,TRBD1,TRBJ2-3,TRBV7-3
TGTGCCAGTAGGGCCCGGGGGGGCGTGTCAGATACGCAGTATTTT,CASRARGGVSDTQYF,15,.,TRBD2,TRBJ2-3,TRBV19
TGTGCCTGGGGGACTAGCGCCAATGAGCAGTTCTTC,CAWGTSANEQFF,12,.,TRBD2,TRBJ2-1,TRBV30